Below are 24 T cell receptor beta chains sequenced from a single sample in a study of shared clonotypes between healthy human individuals. Generated by immunoSEQ multiplex PCR, the TCRdb table keeps only in-frame clones and is missing some. The sample lists around 320,000 clones, around 87% occurring once. The sample comprised memory CD8+ T cells sorted from blood. Subset reported: CD45RO+ cells pooled with CCR7-negative TemRA cells. The receptors come from a man aged 18 to 30 in good health.

This clone was picked up many times. The chain couples TRBV2 to TRBJ2-3; perhaps TRBD1 as D (6 bases). The CDR3 is made up of 14 amino acids. Between the trimmed V and J ends, which lost 9 bases and 0 bases, there was a span of 13 bases. The germline gives CDR1 SNHLY, CDR2 FYNNEI. CDR3: CASMTGSSTDTQYF. CDR3 DNA sequence: TGTGCCAGTATGACAGGTTCGAGCACAGATACGCAGTATTTT.

The rearrangement uses TRBV18 and TRBJ1-1, with D hard to call. Germline CDR1 reads KGHSH; CDR2 reads LQKENI. The CDR3 covers 14 residues. Trimming took off 0 bases at V and 5 bases at J, with 10 bases between the two ends. DNA of the CDR3: TGTGCCAGCTCACCACCGCTGGGAGGAACTGAAGCTTTCTTT. Its protein is CASSPPLGGTEAFF. Full variable domain (remainder filled in from reference TRBV18 and TRBJ1-1): NAGVMQNPRHLVRRRGQEARLRCSPMKGHSHVYWYRQLPEEGLKFMVYLQKENIIDESGMPKERFSAEFPKEGPSILRIQQVVRGDSAAYFCASSPPLGGTEAFFGQGTRLTVV.

The chain couples TRBV4-1 to TRBJ2-1, with TRBD2 as a possible D gene (6 bases). Trimming shortened V by 4 bases and J by 9 bases, and 16 bases separated the two germline ends. This CDR3 comprises 14 residues. In germline, CDR1 is MGHRA, CDR2 YSYEKL. The DNA of the CDR3 is TGCGCCAGCAGCCCCACCTGGGGGGAGACTGAGCAGTTCTTC. It yields the protein CASSPTWGETEQFF.

The table lists this clone with many counts. The chain links TRBV4-3 to TRBJ2-7, with 7 bases identical to TRBD2. The CDR3 consists of 15 residues. The germline V gene has CDR1 LGHNA and CDR2 YSLEER. V shed 0 bases, J shed 4 bases, and the junction held 6 bases outside the gene matches. The CDR3 is CASSQDHGLGYEQYF. The DNA for the CDR3 is TGCGCCAGCAGCCAAGATCACGGACTAGGTTACGAGCAGTACTTC.

V usage is TRBV18 and J usage is TRBJ2-5, with a weak D call TRBD1 (6 bases). Germline assignment: CDR1 KGHSH and CDR2 LQKENI. V was pared by 4 bases and J by 0 bases, with 15 bases between. The CDR3 length is 16 residues. CDR3 loop: CASSRGTPKHQETQYF. In nucleotides, the CDR3 is TGTGCCAGCTCACGGGGGACACCTAAACACCAAGAGACCCAGTACTTC.

In this sample, this clone turned up once. As DNA, the CDR3 is TGTGCCAGCTCACTTAGCGGGAGCGGCAATGAGCAGTTCTTC. Translated: CASSLSGSGNEQFF. The genes are TRBV6-5 and TRBJ2-1; 9 nucleotides match TRBD2. The ends lost 8 bases at V and 6 bases at J; junction bases unmatched: 8. The germline V gene encodes CDR1 MNHEY and CDR2 SVGAGI. There are 14 residues in the CDR3.

V usage is TRBV18 and J usage is TRBJ2-7; TRBD1 is a possible D gene (6 bases). The CDR3 extends over 14 amino acids. CDR1 is KGHSH and CDR2 is LQKENI in the germline V gene. V lost 2 bases, J lost 13 bases, and 21 bases lay in between. CDR3 region: CASSPEGDRVRPYF. Written as DNA, the CDR3 is TGTGCCAGCTCACCAGAGGGGGACCGGGTTCGGCCCTACTTC.

This chain connects TRBV7-9 to TRBJ2-1; TRBD2 might be the D (6 bases). The V and J ends lost 2 bases and 8 bases respectively, with 10 bases between them. Germline CDR1 reads SEHNR; CDR2 reads FQNEAQ (reference sequence). The CDR3 totals 13 residues. The CDR3 region has the DNA TGTGCCAGCAGCTTAATTTCGGGAGATGAGCAGTTCTTC. It encodes CASSLISGDEQFF.

The V call is TRBV5-6, the J call TRBJ2-3, with a tentative D call TRBD2 (6 bases). The CDR3 totals 16 residues. The germline V and J ends were trimmed by 7 bases and 4 bases, with 22 bases remaining between them. Germline-derived CDR1 and CDR2 are SGHDT and YYEEEE. The CDR3 nucleotides read TGTGCCAGCTACCGTTCGGGCGGAGGGAAGTCAGATACGCAGTATTTT. Translated, it gives CASYRSGGGKSDTQYF.

This clone was counted between two and nine times. The V gene is TRBV29-1, the J gene TRBJ1-1; D ambiguous. Germline V gene data show CDR1 as SQVTM and CDR2 as ANQGSEA. The V gene lost 5 bases and the J gene lost 1 base, with 5 bases spanning the gap. The CDR3 covers 11 residues. The CDR3, as DNA: TGCAGCGTTTATAGGAACACTGAAGCTTTCTTT. Its protein product is CSVYRNTEAFF. Drawing the rest from reference TRBV29-1 and TRBJ1-1, the complete variable domain is SAVISQKPSRDICQRGTSLTIQCQVDSQVTMMFWYRQQPGQSLTLIATANQGSEATYESGFVIDKFPISRPNLTFSTLTVSNMSPEDSSIYLCSVYRNTEAFFGQGTRLTVV.

The chain joins TRBV29-1 to TRBJ2-7, with D possibly being TRBD1 (6 bases). The CDR3 extends over 13 amino acids. V lost 6 bases and J 0 bases, leaving 12 bases between the germline ends. CDR1 and CDR2 (germline): SQVTM, ANQGSEA. Here the CDR3 DNA reads TGCAGCGTACTTAGGGGGTTCTCCTACGAGCAGTACTTC. The encoded protein is CSVLRGFSYEQYF.

The chain is built from TRBV2 and TRBJ2-7; possibly TRBD1 for D (5 bases). The CDR3 has 14 amino acids. Germline V CDR1 and CDR2: SNHLY, FYNNEI. The V end was cut by 3 bases, the J end by 2 bases, with 11 bases between. CDR3 bases: TGTGCCAGCAGTGAGAATGGGGCCGCCTACGAGCAGTACTTC. Protein: CASSENGAAYEQYF.

The V gene is TRBV27, the J gene TRBJ1-5; the D is unclear. Germline V CDR1 and CDR2: MNHEY, SMNVEV (reference sequence). There are 14 residues in the CDR3. V was cut by 4 bases and J by 4 bases, with 11 bases left in between. CDR3 nucleotide sequence: TGTGCCAGCAGTTATATCAGGACGAATCAGCCCCAGCATTTT. Protein product: CASSYIRTNQPQHF.

V gene TRBV5-4 combines with J gene TRBJ1-4, with no clear D. The CDR3 loop spans 15 amino acids. From germline, CDR1 is SGHNT and CDR2 YYREEE (reference sequence). Trimming left V 1 base short and J 6 bases short, with 13 bases between. The CDR3 nucleotides read TGTGCCAGCAGCTTGTTTAGGACGGGAGATGAAAAACTGTTTTTT. This codes for CASSLFRTGDEKLFF.

The CDR3 here is CASSYTSGSDTQYF. CDR3 DNA sequence: TGTGCCAGCAGCTACACTAGCGGGAGTGATACGCAGTATTTT. The V gene is TRBV5-6, the J gene TRBJ2-3, with 11 bases aligning to TRBD2. Germline CDR1 reads SGHDT; CDR2 reads YYEEEE. This CDR3 is 14 amino acids long. Trimming took 3 bases from V and 6 from J; bases not matched to a gene: 3.

This clone was found a few times. The chain carries TRBV7-2 and TRBJ2-7; D gene unclear. Germline CDR1 is SGHTA and CDR2 is FQGNSA. The CDR3 has 11 amino acids. V was pared by 5 bases and J by 9 bases, with 11 bases between. CDR3 residues: CASSTRTVQYF. The CDR3 nucleotides read TGTGCCAGCAGCACCCGAACCGTGCAGTACTTC.

The chain uses TRBV5-6 and TRBJ2-7, with D perhaps matching TRBD1 or TRBD2 (5 bases each). Trimming took 1 base from V and 6 from J, leaving 14 bases between them. The CDR3 covers 14 residues. CDR1 SGHDT and CDR2 YYEEEE come from the germline V gene. This CDR3 is CASSLIGALGEQYF. The CDR3 nucleotides read TGTGCCAGCAGCTTGATCGGGGCGCTGGGCGAGCAGTACTTC.

The chain combines TRBV28 with TRBJ2-7; D is ambiguous. The V end was cut by 8 bases, the J end by 3 bases, with 17 bases between. Per the germline V gene, CDR1 is MDHEN and CDR2 is SYDVKM. The CDR3 sequence is 14 residues long. Here the CDR3 reads CASEDSLGIYEQYF. The CDR3 DNA follows: TGTGCCAGCGAGGATTCCCTTGGAATCTACGAGCAGTACTTC.

The chain uses TRBV10-1 and TRBJ2-3, with 7 bases that match TRBD2. Germline V gene lookup returns CDR1 WNHNN and CDR2 SYGVQD (reference sequence). Losses at the gene ends were 3 bases for V and 2 bases for J; bases not matched to a gene: 8. The CDR3 covers 16 residues. CDR3 in amino acids: CASSEVSLAATDTQYF. The CDR3 DNA sequence: TGCGCCAGCAGTGAAGTTTCCCTAGCGGCCACAGATACGCAGTATTTT.

The V gene is TRBV4-1, the J gene TRBJ2-3; D unclear. Trimming stripped 0 bases from V and 4 bases from J, with 11 bases between. The germline V gene encodes CDR1 MGHRA and CDR2 YSYEKL. The CDR3 covers 15 residues. The CDR3 region has the DNA TGCGCCAGCAGCCAAGATGCTTGGTCCCCAGATACGCAGTATTTT. Its translation: CASSQDAWSPDTQYF.

In the case of this clone: A junction end diverges from the germline sequence, so it may reflect a read error. The chain carries TRBV7-8 and TRBJ2-3; the match to TRBD2 covers 7 bases. CDR3 length equals 15 residues. The germline CDR1 and CDR2 sequences are SGHVS and FQNEAQ. The CDR3 DNA sequence: TGTGCCAGCAGCTTAGGAGCGACTAGCACGGATACGCAGTATTTT. Its translation: CASSLGATSTDTQYF. Drawing the rest from reference TRBV7-8 and TRBJ2-3, the complete variable domain is GAGVSQSPRYKVAKRGQDVALRCDPISGHVSLFWYQQALGQGPEFLTYFQNEAQLDKSGLPSDRFFAERPEGSVSTLKIQRTQQEDSAVYLCASSLGATSTDTQYFGPGTRLTVL.

CDR3 sequence: CASSAGVSGELFF. CDR3 nucleotides: TGTGCCAGTAGCGCCGGGGTTTCCGGGGAGCTGTTTTTT. V and J are TRBV19 and TRBJ2-2, with a weak D call TRBD2 (5 bases). The V gene lost 6 bases and the J gene lost 6 bases, with 11 bases spanning the gap. Germline CDR1 LNHDA, CDR2 SQIVND (reference sequence). The CDR3 spans 13 residues.

The chain uses TRBV19 and TRBJ2-7, with a possible D match to TRBD2 (6 bases). Germline CDR1 and CDR2: LNHDA and SQIVND (reference sequence). The CDR3 runs 13 residues. The ends were cut back, 3 bases at V and 3 bases at J, with 9 bases in the middle. CDR3 sequence reads: CASSMGTYYEQYF. In DNA, the CDR3 is TGTGCCAGTAGTATGGGGACTTACTACGAGCAGTACTTC.

There are a few counts of this clone. This chain links TRBV2 with TRBJ1-1, with TRBD1 identical over 7 bases. The CDR3 contains 17 residues. Germline lookup yields CDR1 SNHLY and CDR2 FYNNEI. J gave up 1 base and V 8 bases, and 16 bases lay outside the gene matches. Here the CDR3 DNA reads TGTGCCAGCGGTTTGGGCTCAGGACAGGACCCGAACACTGAAGCTTTCTTT. Encoded protein: CASGLGSGQDPNTEAFF.